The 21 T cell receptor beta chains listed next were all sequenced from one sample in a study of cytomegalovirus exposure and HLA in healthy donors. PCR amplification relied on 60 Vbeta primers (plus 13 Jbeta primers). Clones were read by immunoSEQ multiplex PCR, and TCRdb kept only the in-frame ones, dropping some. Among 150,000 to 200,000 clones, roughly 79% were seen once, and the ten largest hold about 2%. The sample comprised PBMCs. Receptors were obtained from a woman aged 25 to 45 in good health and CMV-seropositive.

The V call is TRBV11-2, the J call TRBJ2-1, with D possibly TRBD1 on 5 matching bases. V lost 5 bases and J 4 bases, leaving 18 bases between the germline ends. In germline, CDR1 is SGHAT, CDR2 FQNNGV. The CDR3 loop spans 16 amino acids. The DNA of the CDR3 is TGTGCCAGCAGCCTCTTGGAACAAGACAGTTACAATGAGCAGTTCTTC. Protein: CASSLLEQDSYNEQFF.

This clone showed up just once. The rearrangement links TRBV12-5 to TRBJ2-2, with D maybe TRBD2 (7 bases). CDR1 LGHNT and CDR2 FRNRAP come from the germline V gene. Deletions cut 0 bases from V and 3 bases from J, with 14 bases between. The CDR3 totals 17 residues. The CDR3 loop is CASGLVRGGGDTGELFF. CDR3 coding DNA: TGTGCTAGTGGTTTGGTACGGGGAGGGGGAGACACCGGGGAGCTGTTTTTT. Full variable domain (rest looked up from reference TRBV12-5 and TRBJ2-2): DARVTQTPRHKVTEMGQEVTMRCQPILGHNTVFWYRQTMMQGLELLAYFRNRAPLDDSGMPKDRFSAEMPDATLATLKIQPSEPRDSAVYFCASGLVRGGGDTGELFFGEGSRLTVL.

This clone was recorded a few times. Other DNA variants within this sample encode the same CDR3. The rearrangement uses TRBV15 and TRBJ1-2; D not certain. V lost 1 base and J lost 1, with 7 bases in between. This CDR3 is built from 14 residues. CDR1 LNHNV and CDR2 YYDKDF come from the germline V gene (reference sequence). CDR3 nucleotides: TGTGCCACCAGCAGAGGAGGGTTTAACTATGGCTACACCTTC. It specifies CATSRGGFNYGYTF.

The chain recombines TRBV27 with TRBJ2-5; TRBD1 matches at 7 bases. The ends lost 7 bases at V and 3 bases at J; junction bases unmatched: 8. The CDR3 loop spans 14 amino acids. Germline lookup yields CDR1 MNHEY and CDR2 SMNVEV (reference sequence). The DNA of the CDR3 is TGTGCCAGCACCAAGACAGGGATTGAAGAGACCCAGTACTTC. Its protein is CASTKTGIEETQYF.

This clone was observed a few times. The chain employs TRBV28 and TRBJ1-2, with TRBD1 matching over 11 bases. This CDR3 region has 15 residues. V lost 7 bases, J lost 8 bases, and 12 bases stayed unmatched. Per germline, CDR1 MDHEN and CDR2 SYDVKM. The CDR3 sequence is CASKWGGQGGLGYTF. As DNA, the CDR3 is TGTGCCAGCAAGTGGGGGGGACAGGGGGGTTTGGGCTACACCTTC.

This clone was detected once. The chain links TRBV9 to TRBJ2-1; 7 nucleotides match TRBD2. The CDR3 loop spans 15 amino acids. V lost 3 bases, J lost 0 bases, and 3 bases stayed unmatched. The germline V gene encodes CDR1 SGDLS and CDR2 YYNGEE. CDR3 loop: CASSGQRGSYNEQFF. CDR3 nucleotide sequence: TGTGCCAGCAGCGGGCAGCGGGGCTCCTACAATGAGCAGTTCTTC.

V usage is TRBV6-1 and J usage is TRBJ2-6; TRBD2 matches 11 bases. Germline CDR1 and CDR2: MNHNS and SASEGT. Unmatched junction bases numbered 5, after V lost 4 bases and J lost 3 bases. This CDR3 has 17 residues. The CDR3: CASSVAGGPVGANVLTF. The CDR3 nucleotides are TGTGCCAGCAGTGTAGCGGGGGGGCCTGTTGGGGCCAACGTCCTGACTTTC.

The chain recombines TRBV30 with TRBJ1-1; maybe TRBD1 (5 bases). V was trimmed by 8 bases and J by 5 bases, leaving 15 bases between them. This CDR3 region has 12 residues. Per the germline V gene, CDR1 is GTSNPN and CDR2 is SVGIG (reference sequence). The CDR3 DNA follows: TGTGCCACGGAGGGACGGGAGACTGAAGCTTTCTTT. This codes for CATEGRETEAFF.

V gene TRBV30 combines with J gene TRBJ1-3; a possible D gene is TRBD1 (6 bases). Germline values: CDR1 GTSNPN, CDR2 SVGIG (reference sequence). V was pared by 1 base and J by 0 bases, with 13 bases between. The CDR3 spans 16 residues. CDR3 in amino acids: CAWSGRTGTSGNTIYF. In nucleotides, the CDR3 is TGTGCCTGGAGTGGAAGAACAGGGACCTCTGGAAACACCATATATTTT. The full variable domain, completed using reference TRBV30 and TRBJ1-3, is SQTIHQWPATLVQPVGSPLSLECTVEGTSNPNLYWYRQAAGRGLQLLFYSVGIGQISSEVPQNLSASRPQDRQFILSSKKLLLSDSGFYLCAWSGRTGTSGNTIYFGEGSWLTVV.

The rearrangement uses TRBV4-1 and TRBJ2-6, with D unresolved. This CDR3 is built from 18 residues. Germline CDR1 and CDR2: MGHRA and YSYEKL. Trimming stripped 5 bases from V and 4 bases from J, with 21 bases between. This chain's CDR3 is CASSRLLREKAGANVLTF. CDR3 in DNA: TGCGCCAGCAGCAGGCTGCTTAGAGAAAAAGCGGGGGCCAACGTCCTGACTTTC.

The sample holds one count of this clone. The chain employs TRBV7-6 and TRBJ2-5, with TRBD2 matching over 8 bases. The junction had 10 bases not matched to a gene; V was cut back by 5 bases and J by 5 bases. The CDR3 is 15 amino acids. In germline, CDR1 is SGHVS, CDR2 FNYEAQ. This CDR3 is CASSPTLAGWETQYF. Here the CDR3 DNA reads TGTGCCAGCAGCCCTACCTTAGCGGGGTGGGAGACCCAGTACTTC.

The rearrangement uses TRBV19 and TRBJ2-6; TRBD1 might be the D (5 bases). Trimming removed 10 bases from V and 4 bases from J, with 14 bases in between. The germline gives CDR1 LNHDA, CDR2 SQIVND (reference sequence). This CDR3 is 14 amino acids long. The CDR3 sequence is CATKGPTGANVLTF. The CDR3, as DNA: TGTGCCACAAAGGGGCCAACCGGGGCCAACGTCCTGACTTTC.

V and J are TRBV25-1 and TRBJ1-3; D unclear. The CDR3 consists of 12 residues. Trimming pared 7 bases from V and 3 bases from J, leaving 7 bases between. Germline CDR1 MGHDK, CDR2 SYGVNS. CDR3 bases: TGTGCCAGCATTGGGAGTGGAAACACCATATATTTT. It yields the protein CASIGSGNTIYF.

The CDR3 region is CASSFNSGATKNIQYF. As DNA, the CDR3 is TGTGCCAGCAGCTTCAATAGCGGGGCTACCAAAAACATTCAGTACTTC. The chain is built from TRBV7-6 and TRBJ2-4, with 8 bases fitting TRBD2. CDR3 size: 16 residues. Trimming at V came to 3 bases and at J to 2 bases, leaving 6 bases not matched to a gene. Germline assignment: CDR1 SGHVS and CDR2 FNYEAQ.

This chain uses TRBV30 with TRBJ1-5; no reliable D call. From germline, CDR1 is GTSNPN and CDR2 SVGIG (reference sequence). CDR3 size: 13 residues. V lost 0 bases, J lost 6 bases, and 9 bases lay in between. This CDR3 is CAWSVGETQPQHF. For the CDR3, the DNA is TGTGCCTGGAGTGTCGGAGAAACTCAGCCCCAGCATTTT.

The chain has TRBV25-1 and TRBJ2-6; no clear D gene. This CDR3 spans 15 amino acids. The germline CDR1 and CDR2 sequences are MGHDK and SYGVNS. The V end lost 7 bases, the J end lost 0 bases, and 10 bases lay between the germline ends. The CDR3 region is CASTSFGSGANVLTF. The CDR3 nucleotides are TGTGCCAGCACCTCTTTCGGCTCTGGGGCCAACGTCCTGACTTTC.

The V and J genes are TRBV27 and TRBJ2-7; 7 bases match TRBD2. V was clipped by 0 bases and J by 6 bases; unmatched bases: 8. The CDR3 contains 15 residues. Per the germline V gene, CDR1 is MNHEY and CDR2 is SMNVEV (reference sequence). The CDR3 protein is CASSLSIGGLGEQYF. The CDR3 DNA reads TGTGCCAGCAGTTTATCAATCGGGGGGTTAGGCGAGCAGTACTTC.

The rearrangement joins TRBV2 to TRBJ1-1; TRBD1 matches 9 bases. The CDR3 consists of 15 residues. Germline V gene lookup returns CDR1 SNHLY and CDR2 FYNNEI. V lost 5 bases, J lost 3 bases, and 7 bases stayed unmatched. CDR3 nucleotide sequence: TGTGCCAGCAGTCCTACAGGGGGCGCGTACACTGAAGCTTTCTTT. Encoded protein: CASSPTGGAYTEAFF.

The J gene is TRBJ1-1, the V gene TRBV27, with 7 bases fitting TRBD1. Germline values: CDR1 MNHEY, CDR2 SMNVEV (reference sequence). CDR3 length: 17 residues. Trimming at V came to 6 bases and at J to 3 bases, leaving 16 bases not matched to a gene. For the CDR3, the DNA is TGTGCCAGCAGAACCCGACAGGGTTTTTTTACGGACACTGAAGCTTTCTTT. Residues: CASRTRQGFFTDTEAFF.

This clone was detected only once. The CDR3 sequence is CASSVYDRGEAFF. The CDR3 nucleotides read TGTGCCAGCAGCGTATATGACAGGGGGGAAGCTTTCTTT. The rearrangement joins TRBV9 to TRBJ1-1, with 9 bases matching TRBD1. CDR3 length: 13 residues. With V trimmed by 1 base and J by 8 bases, 3 bases remained unmatched. Germline CDR1 SGDLS, CDR2 YYNGEE.

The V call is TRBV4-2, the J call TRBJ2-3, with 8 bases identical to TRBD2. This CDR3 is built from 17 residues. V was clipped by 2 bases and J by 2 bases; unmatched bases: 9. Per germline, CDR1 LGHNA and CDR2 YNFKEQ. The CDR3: CASSQQTSDLDTDTQYF. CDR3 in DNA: TGTGCCAGCAGCCAACAGACTAGCGACCTTGACACAGATACGCAGTATTTT.